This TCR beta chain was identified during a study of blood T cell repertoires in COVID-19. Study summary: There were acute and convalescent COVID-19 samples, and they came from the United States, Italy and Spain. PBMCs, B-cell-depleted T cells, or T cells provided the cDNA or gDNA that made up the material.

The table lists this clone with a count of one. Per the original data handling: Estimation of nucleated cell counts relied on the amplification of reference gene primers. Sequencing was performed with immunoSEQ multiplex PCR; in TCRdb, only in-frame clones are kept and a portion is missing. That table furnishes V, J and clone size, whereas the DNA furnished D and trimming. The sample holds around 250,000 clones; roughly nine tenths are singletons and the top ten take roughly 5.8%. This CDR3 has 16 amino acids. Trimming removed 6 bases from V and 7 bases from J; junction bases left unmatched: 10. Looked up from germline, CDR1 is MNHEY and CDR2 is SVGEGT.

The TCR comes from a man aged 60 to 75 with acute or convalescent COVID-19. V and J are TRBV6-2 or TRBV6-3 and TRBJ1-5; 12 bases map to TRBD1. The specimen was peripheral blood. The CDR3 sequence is CASSLTPGTGGQPQHF. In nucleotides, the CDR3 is TGTGCCAGCAGCCTTACCCCCGGGACAGGGGGCCAGCCCCAGCATTTT.